Shown below are 31 T cell receptor beta chains from a single sample sequenced in a study of T-cell reconstitution after alpha-beta-depleted transplantation in children. Unique molecular identifiers were built into the TCRbeta library. Using its own MiXCR run on the PCR reads, TCRdb lists one record per CDR3 protein. The profile shows some 140,000 distinct CDR3 sequences, roughly 9.7% of them singletons. Material: PBMCs, mostly from graft donor cells, obtained 180 days after TCRalphabeta/CD19-depleted stem cell transplant. Receptors originate from a girl under three years old who had a stem cell transplant for combined immunodeficiency, so the T cells may come from the graft donor.

J is TRBJ2-7 and V is TRBV29-1; 8 positions match TRBD1. CDR3 size: 13 residues. Germline lookup yields CDR1 SQVTM and CDR2 ANQGSEA. V lost 4 bases, J lost 3 bases, and 5 bases stayed unmatched. The CDR3 DNA sequence: TGCAGCGTTGGAGTCGGGACAGGCTACGAGCAGTACTTC. Protein product: CSVGVGTGYEQYF.

This chain connects TRBV10-3 to TRBJ2-7; D perhaps matches TRBD1 (5 bases). The CDR3 runs 11 residues. Germline V gene sequence: CDR1 ENHRY, CDR2 SYGVKD. Between the trimmed V and J ends, which lost 3 bases and 6 bases, there was a span of 6 bases. The CDR3 reads CAISDGAEQYF. The CDR3 nucleotides are TGTGCCATCAGTGATGGGGCCGAGCAGTACTTC.

This clonotype has just a few counts. The chain combines TRBV27 with TRBJ2-1; D is uncertain. The CDR3 contains 13 residues. V was clipped by 3 bases and J by 8 bases, with 11 bases between them. Germline V gives CDR1 MNHEY, CDR2 SMNVEV (reference sequence). CDR3 protein: CASSFLSVDEQFF. CDR3 in DNA: TGTGCCAGCAGTTTCCTCTCTGTGGATGAGCAGTTCTTC.

In its sample, this clonotype was seen many times. The J gene is TRBJ2-7, the V gene TRBV12-3 or TRBV12-4; 7 positions match TRBD1. V was pared by 4 bases and J by 4 bases, with 7 bases of the junction left unmatched. The CDR3 consists of 14 residues. The CDR3 nucleotides read TGTGCCAGCAGTTATGCACAGGGGCTATACGAGCAGTACTTC. Translation gives CASSYAQGLYEQYF.

The table lists this clonotype with a few counts. This sequence joins TRBV6-1 and TRBJ1-6, with 9 bases identical to TRBD1. V lost 9 bases, J lost 7 bases, and 10 bases stayed unmatched. Germline V lookup: CDR1 MNHNS, CDR2 SASEGT. This CDR3 is built from 15 residues. The CDR3 region has the DNA TGTGCCAGTACCGTTTACAGGGGGCGAAATTCACCCCTCCACTTT. Amino acid sequence: CASTVYRGRNSPLHF.

The V gene is TRBV9, the J gene TRBJ2-1; D is unresolved. The germline CDR1 and CDR2 sequences are SGDLS and YYNGEE. This CDR3 comprises 16 residues. V was cut by 4 bases and J by 6 bases, with 20 bases left in between. CDR3 nucleotide sequence: TGTGCCAGCAGCTTTAGGTCGCTAATGCTAGGCAATGAGCAGTTCTTC. Residues: CASSFRSLMLGNEQFF.

This chain uses TRBV10-3 with TRBJ2-3; tentative D call: TRBD2 (6 bases). V gave up 8 bases and J gave up 2 bases, with 11 bases separating them. CDR1 and CDR2 from the germline V gene are ENHRY and SYGVKD. There are 13 residues in the CDR3. This CDR3 reads CAIWGEVTDTQYF. The CDR3 DNA is TGTGCCATCTGGGGGGAGGTCACAGATACGCAGTATTTT.

This clonotype turned up a few times. The rearrangement uses TRBV7-3 and TRBJ2-2, with unresolved D. V was pared by 5 bases and J by 4 bases, with 11 bases between. The CDR3 has 14 amino acids. The germline V gene encodes CDR1 SGHTA and CDR2 FQGTGA. The CDR3 region has the DNA TGTGCCAGCAGCCGCTGGCCGGGCACCGGGGAGCTGTTTTTT. Translating it yields CASSRWPGTGELFF.

This clonotype was recorded many times. The chain recombines TRBV5-1 with TRBJ2-2; D is undetermined. The CDR3 totals 11 residues. Trimming shortened V by 5 bases and J by 10 bases, and 9 bases separated the two germline ends. Per the germline V gene, CDR1 is SGHRS and CDR2 is YFSETQ. DNA for the CDR3: TGCGCCAGCAGAAATAGTTTGGAGCTGTTTTTT. The encoded protein is CASRNSLELFF.

V and J are TRBV19 and TRBJ1-2; D remains ambiguous. Germline values: CDR1 LNHDA, CDR2 SQIVND (reference sequence). CDR3 length equals 11 residues. V was shortened by 5 bases and J by 4 bases, with 5 bases between the two germline ends. The CDR3 DNA reads as TGTGCCAGTAGTTACACCTATGGCTACACCTTC. Amino acid sequence: CASSYTYGYTF.

This rearrangement joins TRBV6-5 to TRBJ2-3, with D possibly matching TRBD1 (6 bases). CDR3 length equals 14 residues. V gave up 2 bases and J gave up 2 bases, with 8 bases separating them. Germline V lookup: CDR1 MNHEY, CDR2 SVGAGI. The CDR3 here is CASSYGGDTDTQYF. The CDR3 DNA reads TGTGCCAGCAGTTACGGGGGCGACACAGATACGCAGTATTTT.

There are a few counts of this clonotype. This rearrangement joins TRBV6-5 to TRBJ2-3; D is undetermined. Trimming stripped 7 bases from V and 0 bases from J, with 11 bases between. The CDR3 is 14 amino acids. Germline CDR1 reads MNHEY; CDR2 reads SVGAGI. The CDR3 sequence: CASTPGASTDTQYF. CDR3 nucleotides: TGTGCCAGCACCCCGGGCGCTAGCACAGATACGCAGTATTTT.

This clonotype was detected ten times or more. This chain uses TRBV7-2 with TRBJ1-3; D perhaps matches TRBD1 (5 bases). The V end lost 3 bases, the J end lost 0 bases, and 6 bases lay between the germline ends. The CDR3 extends over 14 amino acids. CDR1 SGHTA and CDR2 FQGNSA come from the germline V gene. CDR3 bases: TGTGCCAGCAGCTTCGGGGCCTCTGGAAACACCATATATTTT. Translated: CASSFGASGNTIYF.

This clonotype was found a few times. The genes are TRBV7-2 and TRBJ1-6; no reliable D call. Trimming left V 1 base short and J 3 bases short, with 7 bases between. This CDR3 has 15 residues. CDR1 and CDR2 (germline): SGHTA, FQGNSA. CDR3 loop: CASSLVGNYNSPLHF. In DNA form, the CDR3 reads TGTGCCAGCAGCTTAGTGGGGAACTATAATTCACCCCTCCACTTT.

The chain is built from TRBV29-1 and TRBJ2-1; 8 bases are a match to TRBD2. This CDR3 spans 15 amino acids. Trimming at V came to 1 base and at J to 1 base, leaving 3 bases not matched to a gene. Germline CDR1 reads SQVTM; CDR2 reads ANQGSEA. CDR3 protein: CSVEGERGSYNEQFF. For the CDR3, the DNA is TGCAGCGTTGAAGGGGAGCGGGGGTCCTACAATGAGCAGTTCTTC.

This clonotype occurred many times. This chain connects TRBV12-3 or TRBV12-4 to TRBJ2-1; D is unresolved. The CDR3 contains 12 residues. Trimming shortened V by 7 bases and J by 3 bases, and 7 bases separated the two germline ends. For the CDR3, the DNA is TGTGCCAGCACGGCACTCTACAATGAGCAGTTCTTC. Translating it yields CASTALYNEQFF.

The rearrangement uses TRBV19 and TRBJ2-5; 8 nucleotides agree with TRBD2. With 3 bases clipped from V and 3 bases from J, the junction kept 12 bases outside the gene matches. Germline V gives CDR1 LNHDA, CDR2 SQIVND (reference sequence). This CDR3 has 17 residues. DNA for the CDR3: TGTGCCAGTAGTATGAAGAAATCCGGGAGGGCCGAAGAGACCCAGTACTTC. This encodes CASSMKKSGRAEETQYF.

The chain links TRBV7-9 to TRBJ2-1; D may be TRBD1 (7 bases). The germline gives CDR1 SEHNR, CDR2 FQNEAQ (reference sequence). Trimming pared 5 bases from V and 5 bases from J, leaving 16 bases between. CDR3 length: 15 amino acids. The CDR3 sequence is CASSKAQGEDNEQFF. In nucleotides, the CDR3 is TGTGCCAGCAGCAAAGCCCAGGGGGAGGACAATGAGCAGTTCTTC.

The rearrangement uses TRBV7-2 and TRBJ2-1; TRBD1 aligns across 10 bases. The germline V gene has CDR1 SGHTA and CDR2 FQGNSA. The trim removed 3 bases at V and 4 bases at J, leaving 6 bases unmatched. The CDR3 consists of 16 residues. CDR3 DNA sequence: TGTGCCAGCAGCTTCCCGGGACAGGGGACATACAATGAGCAGTTCTTC. Residues: CASSFPGQGTYNEQFF.

This clonotype was counted between two and nine times. The chain combines TRBV6-5 with TRBJ1-2; D is uncertain. CDR3 size: 13 residues. V gave up 2 bases and J gave up 10 bases, with 14 bases separating them. In germline, CDR1 is MNHEY, CDR2 SVGAGI. The CDR3 here is CASSYSGVTIYTF. The CDR3 coding sequence is TGTGCCAGCAGTTACAGCGGGGTGACTATCTACACCTTC.

This clonotype was observed many times. The V gene is TRBV10-3, the J gene TRBJ2-3; D unresolved. The germline V gene has CDR1 ENHRY and CDR2 SYGVKD. The CDR3 is 14 residues long. Trimming removed 6 bases from V and 6 bases from J, with 16 bases in between. For the CDR3, the DNA is TGTGCCATCAGGCCGGGTTACATCTTGGATACGCAGTATTTT. This codes for CAIRPGYILDTQYF.

This clonotype was counted between two and nine times. The chain employs TRBV29-1 and TRBJ1-1, with D perhaps TRBD1 (5 bases). CDR1 SQVTM and CDR2 ANQGSEA come from the germline V gene. The CDR3 extends over 13 amino acids. Trimming pared 5 bases from V and 0 bases from J, leaving 10 bases between. CDR3 nucleotides: TGCAGCGTTATGGGGGTCATGAACACTGAAGCTTTCTTT. This codes for CSVMGVMNTEAFF.

This clonotype was detected ten times or more. The CDR3 spells CAASISSTDTQYF. The CDR3 DNA reads as TGTGCCGCATCTATTTCTAGCACAGATACGCAGTATTTT. The V and J genes are TRBV6-1 and TRBJ2-3; no clear D gene. Germline V lookup: CDR1 MNHNS, CDR2 SASEGT. This CDR3 contains 13 residues. V was cut by 11 bases and J by 0 bases, with 12 bases left in between.

Ten or more counts support this clonotype. The rearrangement joins TRBV5-1 to TRBJ2-1; 7 nucleotides line up with TRBD2. J was trimmed by 10 bases and V by 7 bases; bases with no gene match: 17. Germline V gene lookup returns CDR1 SGHRS and CDR2 YFSETQ. This CDR3 has 15 amino acids. As DNA, the CDR3 is TGCGCCAGCGCATCACCCGACGCGGGAGAAGGGGAGCAGTTCTTC. As protein: CASASPDAGEGEQFF.

This clonotype was seen a handful of times. The chain carries TRBV7-9 and TRBJ2-1; 9 bases fit TRBD2. V shed 0 bases, J shed 7 bases, and the junction held 7 bases outside the gene matches. Germline CDR1 and CDR2: SEHNR and FQNEAQ (reference sequence). There are 16 residues in the CDR3. As DNA, the CDR3 is TGTGCCAGCAGCTTAGCCACAGCGGGAGGAGGTAATGAGCAGTTCTTC. Amino acid sequence: CASSLATAGGGNEQFF.

In its sample, this clonotype was seen a few times. The V call is TRBV9, the J call TRBJ2-5, with D maybe TRBD2 (5 bases). Germline V lookup: CDR1 SGDLS, CDR2 YYNGEE. This CDR3 has 13 amino acids. Trimming took off 1 base at V and 4 bases at J, with 8 bases between the two ends. The CDR3 here is CASSVTRGETQYF. The CDR3 region has the DNA TGTGCCAGCAGCGTAACCCGGGGAGAGACCCAGTACTTC.

V usage is TRBV7-2 and J usage is TRBJ1-6, with unresolved D. V lost 0 bases, J lost 9 bases, and 12 bases lay in between. The germline CDR1 and CDR2 sequences are SGHTA and FQGNSA. The CDR3 runs 15 residues. The CDR3 protein is CASSLAETISSPLHF. CDR3 bases: TGTGCCAGCAGCTTAGCGGAGACAATAAGTTCACCCCTCCACTTT. Looking up the rest from reference TRBV7-2 and TRBJ1-6 gives the full variable domain: GAGVSQSPSNKVTEKGKDVELRCDPISGHTALYWYRQSLGQGLEFLIYFQGNSAPDKSGLPSDRFSAERTGGSVSTLTIQRTQQEDSAVYLCASSLAETISSPLHFGNGTRLTVT.

This clonotype was observed a handful of times. This rearrangement joins TRBV29-1 to TRBJ1-1; 7 bases agree with TRBD1. The CDR3 covers 12 residues. After removal of 7 bases from V and 4 bases from J, the junction contained 6 bases not matched to a gene. Per germline, CDR1 SQVTM and CDR2 ANQGSEA. CDR3 protein: CSGQGSFTEAFF. The CDR3 DNA reads as TGCAGCGGACAGGGATCTTTCACTGAAGCTTTCTTT.

This clonotype was detected a few times. This rearrangement joins TRBV20-1 to TRBJ2-5; no clear D gene. This CDR3 comprises 13 residues. V gave up 0 bases and J gave up 4 bases, with 9 bases separating them. Germline V gives CDR1 DFQATT, CDR2 SNEGSKA (reference sequence). CDR3 DNA sequence: TGCAGTGCTAGAGAGGCCCGAGGAGAGACCCAGTACTTC. This sequence encodes CSAREARGETQYF.

The chain links TRBV5-5 to TRBJ2-5; no reliable D call. The CDR3 is made up of 12 amino acids. In germline, CDR1 is SGHKS, CDR2 YYEKEE (reference sequence). V was trimmed by 1 base and J by 4 bases, leaving 5 bases between them. DNA for the CDR3: TGTGCCAGCAGCTTGTACGGAGAGACCCAGTACTTC. Translating it yields CASSLYGETQYF.

The genes are TRBV11-1 and TRBJ2-7, with unresolved D. Germline V gene sequence: CDR1 SGHAT, CDR2 FQDESV (reference sequence). Between the trimmed V and J ends, which lost 3 bases and 0 bases, there was a span of 6 bases. This CDR3 is built from 13 residues. The CDR3 loop is CASSFGFSYEQYF. In nucleotides, the CDR3 is TGTGCCAGCAGCTTCGGCTTCTCCTACGAGCAGTACTTC.